The present entry profiles one T cell receptor beta chain with its context. Its antigen is undetermined. PCR amplification relied on 60 Vbeta primers (plus 13 Jbeta primers). This table comes from immunoSEQ multiplex PCR, and its TCRdb copy is limited to in-frame clones, with some not included. The sample records about 170,000 clones, about 85% being singletons. This sample is part of a study of cytomegalovirus exposure and HLA in healthy donors. Study-level background: About 180 million T cells yielded 90 million to 130 million unique TCR beta sequences, as an earlier analysis found. Study findings and constraints: There were some public TCRs occurring in many donors, but most TCR sequences were rare. Later work found that TCR association rates differed between HLA loci; DRB1 had the most and HLA-C the fewest. Compared with the roughly 700-donor mean, an Asian-associated ancestry cluster reportedly had fewer N-insertions, according to a later analysis.

This CDR3 has 16 amino acids. In germline, CDR1 is MDHEN, CDR2 SYDVKM. The ends lost 5 bases at V and 0 bases at J; junction bases unmatched: 6. Sequenced input: PBMCs. The chain joins TRBV28 to TRBJ1-3, with 8 bases aligning to TRBD1. The TCR sequence derives from a man between 18 and 35 years old in good health and CMV-seropositive. CDR3 in DNA: TGTGCCAGCAGTCCAGGGGGCTATTCCTCTGGAAACACCATATATTTT. The encoded protein is CASSPGGYSSGNTIYF. Using reference TRBV28 and TRBJ1-3 for the parts outside the CDR3, the full variable domain is DVKVTQSSRYLVKRTGEKVFLECVQDMDHENMFWYRQDPGLGLRLIYFSYDVKMKEKGDIPEGYSVSREKKERFSLILESASTNQTSMYLCASSPGGYSSGNTIYFGEGSWLTVV.